A selection of T cell receptor beta chains follows, all from one sample in a study of radiation and T cells in renal cell carcinoma. TCRdb keeps only in-frame clones here, not all; method: immunoSEQ multiplex PCR. The sample records approximately 80,000 clones, roughly nine tenths being singletons. The source was blood, collected from a patient whose treatment included radiotherapy and nephrectomy. The receptor set was obtained from a woman aged 70-85 years with renal cell carcinoma. Each CDR3 is given with its conserved first and last residue. Fields, in order: V gene, J gene, clone size, D gene, CDR3 protein, CDR3 DNA. The D gene is left open where the match is weak. Not every row has a clone size; where given, it reads once, few, many or a size class.

>TRBV9|TRBJ2-5|.|.
CASSEPEETQYF
TGTGCCAGCAGCGAGCCAGAAGAGACCCAGTACTTC
>TRBV7-3|TRBJ2-3|.|TRBD2
CASSLSGGAHTQYF
TGTGCCAGCAGCTTAAGCGGGGGAGCCCATACGCAGTATTTT
>TRBV27|TRBJ2-5|.|TRBD2
CASSLFNIGTRFSETQYF
TGTGCCAGCAGTTTATTCAACATAGGGACTAGATTTTCAGAGACCCAGTACTTC
>TRBV28|TRBJ1-1|.|.
CASSLWGGMNTEAFF
TGTGCCAGCAGTTTATGGGGCGGGATGAACACTGAAGCTTTCTTT
>TRBV18|TRBJ2-5|.|.
CASSLDIQETQYF
TGTGCCAGCTCGTTGGACATACAAGAGACCCAGTACTTC
>TRBV7-9|TRBJ2-7|.|.
CASSLTTRLGTYEQYF
TGTGCCAGCAGCTTAACAACACGGCTAGGGACCTACGAGCAGTACTTC
>TRBV5-1|TRBJ2-3|.|.
CASSLKGGGDTQYF
TGCGCCAGCAGCTTGAAGGGGGGAGGAGATACGCAGTATTTT
>TRBV7-9|TRBJ2-1|.|TRBD1
CASSLALTPGGNEQFF
TGTGCCAGCAGCTTAGCCCTTACCCCAGGGGGTAATGAGCAGTTCTTC
>TRBV4-1|TRBJ2-3|.|TRBD2
CASSQDPGGFNTQYF
TGCGCCAGCAGCCAAGATCCCGGGGGGTTCAATACGCAGTATTTT
>TRBV6-6|TRBJ1-2|.|TRBD1
CASSYPGQDRGYTF
TGTGCCAGCAGTTATCCGGGACAGGATCGTGGCTACACCTTC
>TRBV12-5|TRBJ2-5|.|TRBD2
CATPLGRGAYQETQYF
TGTGCTACCCCCTTGGGGCGGGGGGCCTACCAAGAGACCCAGTACTTC
>TRBV11-2|TRBJ1-4|.|.
CASSPGHGNEKLFF
TGTGCCAGCAGCCCGGGACACGGGAATGAAAAACTGTTTTTT
>TRBV7-6|TRBJ1-2|few|.
CASSPGRTYGYTF
TGTGCCAGCAGCCCCGGACGGACCTATGGCTACACCTTC
>TRBV21-1|TRBJ2-7|.|.
CASSMGKLPPSYEQYF
TGTGCCAGCAGCATGGGGAAATTGCCCCCCTCCTACGAGCAGTACTTC
>TRBV21-1|TRBJ2-3|.|.
CASSTDRGLETTDTQYF
TGTGCCAGCAGCACGGACAGGGGGCTTGAGACCACAGATACGCAGTATTTT
>TRBV4-2|TRBJ1-1|.|TRBD1
CASSQGQGIMNTEAFF
TGTGCCAGCAGCCAAGGACAGGGCATCATGAACACTGAAGCTTTCTTT
>TRBV6-1|TRBJ1-5|few|.
CASIPSRAVRQPQHF
TGTGCCAGCATCCCCTCCCGGGCTGTACGTCAGCCCCAGCATTTT
>TRBV7-8|TRBJ2-1|.|TRBD2
CASSRWSGGAPNQFF
TGTGCCAGCAGCCGGTGGAGCGGGGGGGCTCCAAACCAGTTCTTC
>TRBV4-3|TRBJ2-3|.|TRBD2
CASSQVGGALNTDTQYF
TGCGCCAGCAGCCAAGTCGGGGGGGCCTTAAACACAGATACGCAGTATTTT
>TRBV6-5|TRBJ1-1|few|.
CASSYIREMNTEAFF
TGTGCCAGCAGTTACATTCGGGAGATGAACACTGAAGCTTTCTTT
>TRBV6-1|TRBJ1-5|few|.
CASSEAGHSNQPQHF
TGTGCCAGCAGTGAAGCTGGACATAGCAATCAGCCCCAGCATTTT
>TRBV6-4|TRBJ2-7|.|.
CASTHPLDGTYEQYF
TGTGCCAGCACCCACCCCCTGGACGGAACCTACGAGCAGTACTTC
>TRBV2|TRBJ2-7|.|.
CASSDDYYEQYF
TGTGCCAGCAGCGACGACTACTACGAGCAGTACTTC
>TRBV6-1|TRBJ1-3|.|.
CASSEQGYSGNTIYF
TGTGCCAGCAGTGAACAGGGTTACTCTGGAAACACCATATATTTT
>TRBV5-4|TRBJ1-3|.|TRBD1
CASSLPGTGSSGNTIYF
TGTGCCAGCAGCTTGCCCGGGACAGGGTCCTCTGGAAACACCATATATTTT
>TRBV6-1|TRBJ1-5|.|.
CASSDFAEYSNQPQHF
TGTGCCAGCAGTGATTTCGCGGAGTATAGCAATCAGCCCCAGCATTTT
>TRBV6-6|TRBJ1-2|.|.
CASSFLTNYGYTF
TGTGCCAGCAGTTTCTTAACCAACTATGGCTACACCTTC
>TRBV28|TRBJ2-5|.|.
CASSEQGRTQYF
TGTGCCAGCAGTGAACAGGGACGGACCCAGTACTTC
>TRBV30|TRBJ2-1|.|TRBD2
CAWRGGGPYNEQFF
TGTGCCTGGAGAGGCGGGGGTCCCTACAATGAGCAGTTCTTC
>TRBV9|TRBJ2-3|.|TRBD2
CASSVAAGGPTDTQYF
TGTGCCAGCAGCGTAGCAGCGGGGGGGCCCACAGATACGCAGTATTTT
>TRBV28|TRBJ2-7|.|.
CASSTGYFSSYEQYF
TGTGCCAGCAGTACGGGCTACTTCAGCTCCTACGAGCAGTACTTC
>TRBV7-9|TRBJ1-4|.|.
CASSPAVGTTNEKLFF
TGTGCCAGCAGTCCTGCTGTCGGGACAACTAATGAAAAACTGTTTTTT
>TRBV7-3|TRBJ2-7|.|.
CASSLRGECYEQYF
TGTGCCAGCAGCTTAAGGGGTGAGTGCTACGAGCAGTACTTC
>TRBV29-1|TRBJ2-7|.|TRBD1
CSVTSGTGGDEQYF
TGCAGCGTTACTTCCGGGACAGGGGGGGACGAGCAGTACTTC
>TRBV5-4|TRBJ2-7|.|.
CASSIVGPYEQYF
TGTGCCAGCAGCATAGTGGGACCCTACGAGCAGTACTTC
>TRBV15|TRBJ1-2|.|.
CATSRVVTGSIGGYTF
TGTGCCACCAGCAGAGTGGTCACAGGGAGTATCGGTGGCTACACCTTC
>TRBV29-1|TRBJ1-4|.|TRBD1
CSVSGTGIEKLFF
TGCAGCGTTTCAGGGACAGGGATTGAAAAACTGTTTTTT
>TRBV5-4|TRBJ2-7|.|.
CASSLDGYEQYF
TGTGCCAGCAGCTTGGACGGCTACGAGCAGTACTTC